This T cell receptor (beta chain) is drawn from a study of T cells in Graves' hyperthyroidism and ophthalmopathy. Looking at the study overall: Pretreatment peripheral blood was obtained at initial diagnosis.

Turning to this clonotype: What it binds is unknown.

Amplification of TCR beta CDR3 regions used RNA as the template. RT-PCR in the first round (using the HTBI primer set) targeted the TCR CDR3. TCRdb called the multiplex PCR reads again in MiXCR, with one record for every CDR3 protein. The data hold approximately 610,000 distinct CDR3 sequences, with roughly 14% observed a single time. Germline CDR1 and CDR2: KGHSH and LQKENI. Trimming pared 0 bases from V and 4 bases from J, leaving 9 bases between. The CDR3 has 14 amino acids. Findings and limits, study-wide: A model of 13 V-J features distinguished ophthalmopathy from stable hyperthyroidism.

Uncontrolled infections, other autoimmune diseases, pregnancy or lactation led to exclusion of patients. This TCR derives from a woman between 35 and 50 years old with Graves' ophthalmopathy. What was sequenced was blood. The chain recombines TRBV18 with TRBJ1-2; D unclear. The CDR3 spells CASSPPDGFYGYTF. In nucleotides, the CDR3 is TGTGCCAGCTCACCACCGGACGGGTTCTATGGCTACACCTTC.